The T cell receptor beta chain described here comes from a study of shared clonotypes between healthy human individuals. Overall study results and limits: The authors sampled blood alone, and tissue repertoires likely differ. Memory subsets generally showed lower estimated richness than naive subsets.

This clone occurred once. Its antigen is unidentified. The same CDR3 arises from other DNA sequences in this sample as well. This CDR3 is built from 14 residues. CDR1 and CDR2 from the germline V gene are SGHRS and YFSETQ. Losses at the gene ends were 2 bases for V and 4 bases for J; bases not matched to a gene: 4. Clones were read by immunoSEQ multiplex PCR, and TCRdb kept only the in-frame ones, dropping some. The data hold a few million clones, with just over 90% observed a single time. The sequence derives from a man younger than 35 in good health. The chain combines TRBV5-1 with TRBJ2-5; 8 bases align to TRBD1. The sample was naive CD4+ T cells sorted from blood. As for subset: CD45RA+ positively selected. CDR3 in DNA: TGCGCCAGCAGCTTAGGACAGGGAGGAGAGACCCAGTACTTC. It specifies CASSLGQGGETQYF.